The clone carrying this T cell receptor (beta chain) turned up a few times. The CDR3 consists of 15 residues. The V gene lost 1 base and the J gene lost 0 bases, with 8 bases spanning the gap. Germline V lookup: CDR1 SGHTA, CDR2 FQGNSA. The data were taken from a study of CD8 T cells in ankylosing spondylitis. TCRdb reanalysed the 5' RACE reads using MiXCR and keeps one entry per CDR3 protein. This table holds 100,000 to 150,000 distinct CDR3 sequences, about a tenth found once. The origin of this receptor is a male donor with ankylosing spondylitis or in good health (not recorded which). The chain employs TRBV7-2 and TRBJ2-3; D may correspond to TRBD1 or TRBD2 (5 bases each). Input material: blood, either unsorted or a sorted T cell fraction (not recorded which). In DNA, the CDR3 is TGTGCCAGCAGCTTAGTTGGGGACAGCACAGATACGCAGTATTTT. Translating gives CASSLVGDSTDTQYF.